The 31 T cell receptor beta chains below all came from one sample that was sequenced in a study of control samples from healthy donors and cancer patients. Measured with immunoSEQ multiplex PCR; TCRdb has only the in-frame clones, and not every one. The sample has over 200,000 clones; roughly four fifths are singletons. The sample comprised PBMCs. All receptors derive from a woman aged 55-75 years with lung cancer.

The chain is built from TRBV27 and TRBJ2-7; 11 bases are a match to TRBD2. Germline V gives CDR1 MNHEY, CDR2 SMNVEV (reference sequence). With V trimmed by 6 bases and J by 5 bases, 12 bases remained unmatched. The CDR3 runs to 16 residues. CDR3 DNA sequence: TGTGCCAGCAGATCCCTCCTAGCGGGAGGTGGTGACGAGCAGTACTTC. This translates into CASRSLLAGGGDEQYF.

J is TRBJ2-1 and V is TRBV2; 9 bases align to TRBD2. CDR3 length: 17 amino acids. The germline V gene encodes CDR1 SNHLY and CDR2 FYNNEI. J gave up 7 bases and V 8 bases, and 18 bases lay outside the gene matches. The CDR3 region is CASLRLAGSTGWNEQFF. The CDR3 DNA reads TGTGCCAGCCTGCGGCTAGCGGGGAGTACAGGGTGGAATGAGCAGTTCTTC.

V is TRBV27 and J is TRBJ2-3, with 9 bases matching TRBD1. Looked up from germline, CDR1 is MNHEY and CDR2 is SMNVEV (reference sequence). The length of the CDR3 is 15 residues. The trim removed 6 bases at V and 4 bases at J, leaving 8 bases unmatched. CDR3 sequence: CASRLRDRVADTQYF. CDR3 sequence (DNA): TGTGCCAGCAGGCTAAGGGACAGGGTGGCAGATACGCAGTATTTT.

V is TRBV6-5 and J is TRBJ1-1; D unclear. The CDR3 has 12 amino acids. The germline V and J ends were trimmed by 6 bases and 7 bases, with 12 bases remaining between them. Germline assignment: CDR1 MNHEY and CDR2 SVGAGI. In DNA, the CDR3 is TGTGCCAGCAGGGGCGCGGTCGGTGAAGCTTTCTTT. Its translation: CASRGAVGEAFF.

V is TRBV6-6 and J is TRBJ1-4; TRBD1 is a possible D gene (5 bases). V was pared by 2 bases and J by 8 bases, with 15 bases between. There are 15 residues in the CDR3. Germline CDR1 reads MNHNY; CDR2 reads SVGAGI (reference sequence). The CDR3 loop reads CASSYVGGGGEKLFF. CDR3 coding DNA: TGTGCCAGCAGTTACGTTGGTGGGGGGGGAGAAAAACTGTTTTTT.

This rearrangement joins TRBV6-5 to TRBJ2-3; 7 bases align to TRBD2. The V gene's germline CDR1 is MNHEY and CDR2 SVGAGI. This CDR3 contains 14 residues. The trim removed 7 bases at V and 4 bases at J, leaving 8 bases unmatched. The CDR3 bases are TGTGCCAGCATGCTCAGCGGGGCGGCAGATACGCAGTATTTT. Translating gives CASMLSGAADTQYF.

This rearrangement joins TRBV20-1 to TRBJ2-7; maybe TRBD2 (5 bases). This CDR3 is built from 11 residues. V was pared by 6 bases and J by 12 bases, with 18 bases between. CDR1 DFQATT and CDR2 SNEGSKA come from the germline V gene (reference sequence). The CDR3 loop reads CSAGRNAEGYF. CDR3 DNA sequence: TGCAGTGCCGGTAGGAACGCCGAGGGGTACTTC.

The CDR3 reads CASSQTGRTSEQFF. In DNA, the CDR3 is TGTGCCAGCTCACAAACCGGACGGACGAGTGAGCAGTTCTTC. The rearrangement uses TRBV18 and TRBJ2-1; D gene unclear. V lost 4 bases, J lost 9 bases, and 16 bases lay in between. From germline, CDR1 is KGHSH and CDR2 LQKENI. The CDR3 runs 14 residues. The variable domain in full, with the rest retrieved from reference TRBV18 and TRBJ2-1, is NAGVMQNPRHLVRRRGQEARLRCSPMKGHSHVYWYRQLPEEGLKFMVYLQKENIIDESGMPKERFSAEFPKEGPSILRIQQVVRGDSAAYFCASSQTGRTSEQFFGPGTRLTVL.

The chain has TRBV2 and TRBJ2-3, with D hard to call. The germline V gene encodes CDR1 SNHLY and CDR2 FYNNEI. This CDR3 comprises 14 residues. V dropped 5 bases and J dropped 4 bases, with 13 bases sitting between them. The DNA for the CDR3 is TGTGCCAGCAGTCCCTCGCCTCGTGCAGATACGCAGTATTTT. This sequence encodes CASSPSPRADTQYF.

This clone has only a few counts. J is TRBJ2-7 and V is TRBV7-9, with D possibly TRBD1 on 6 matching bases. V was clipped by 4 bases and J by 6 bases, with 10 bases between them. The CDR3 runs to 12 residues. The germline V gene encodes CDR1 SEHNR and CDR2 FQNEAQ (reference sequence). The CDR3 reads CASSYREGEQYF. The CDR3, as DNA: TGTGCCAGCAGCTACAGGGAAGGCGAGCAGTACTTC.

The chain links TRBV19 to TRBJ1-4; D is unclear. The ends were cut back, 6 bases at V and 1 base at J, with 12 bases in the middle. CDR1 and CDR2 from the germline V gene are LNHDA and SQIVND (reference sequence). The CDR3 runs 15 residues. The CDR3 is CASSQIWGTNEKLFF. The CDR3 DNA is TGTGCCAGTAGCCAAATCTGGGGAACTAATGAAAAACTGTTTTTT.

The V gene is TRBV7-9, the J gene TRBJ2-7; 9 positions agree with TRBD2. CDR3 size: 18 residues. Trimming cost V 5 bases and J 3 bases; bases outside gene matches: 17. CDR1 is SEHNR, CDR2 FQNEAQ, per germline (reference sequence). The CDR3 reads CASSPPLGVAGEGYEQYF. The DNA of the CDR3 is TGTGCCAGCAGCCCGCCCCTCGGGGTAGCGGGAGAAGGCTACGAGCAGTACTTC. Complete variable domain (other parts from reference TRBV7-9 and TRBJ2-7): DTGVSQNPRHKITKRGQNVTFRCDPISEHNRLYWYRQTLGQGPEFLTYFQNEAQLEKSRLLSDRFSAERPKGSFSTLEIQRTEQGDSAMYLCASSPPLGVAGEGYEQYFGPGTRLTVT.

This chain uses TRBV5-5 with TRBJ1-1; no firm D call. Germline V gene sequence: CDR1 SGHKS, CDR2 YYEKEE (reference sequence). Trimming removed 1 base at V and 0 bases at J, with 4 bases between. The CDR3 is 13 amino acids. This CDR3 is CASSLLMNTEAFF. Written as DNA, the CDR3 is TGTGCCAGCAGCTTGTTGATGAACACTGAAGCTTTCTTT.

The chain recombines TRBV5-1 with TRBJ2-6; D is ambiguous. Trimming removed 0 bases at V and 0 bases at J, with 7 bases between. The CDR3 extends over 16 amino acids. Germline V lookup: CDR1 SGHRS, CDR2 YFSETQ. This CDR3 reads CASSLDHSSGANVLTF. Here the CDR3 DNA reads TGCGCCAGCAGCTTGGATCACAGCTCTGGGGCCAACGTCCTGACTTTC.

This chain uses TRBV5-6 with TRBJ2-7; weak D call: TRBD2 (5 bases). Trimming took off 5 bases at V and 6 bases at J, with 15 bases between the two ends. The germline V gene has CDR1 SGHDT and CDR2 YYEEEE. The CDR3 loop spans 13 amino acids. The DNA for the CDR3 is TGTGCCAGCAGACCTCGGGGTCGGGGCGAGCAGTACTTC. It is translated as CASRPRGRGEQYF.

V gene TRBV6-1 combines with J gene TRBJ1-6; no firm D call. The CDR3 has 14 residues. Germline lookup yields CDR1 MNHNS and CDR2 SASEGT. Between the trimmed V and J ends, which lost 3 bases and 6 bases, there was a span of 9 bases. Here the CDR3 reads CASSDSVINSPLHF. The CDR3 DNA reads TGTGCCAGCAGTGATTCGGTTATTAATTCACCCCTCCACTTT.

The chain joins TRBV5-6 to TRBJ1-6; the D gene is possibly TRBD1 (6 bases). The V gene's germline CDR1 is SGHDT and CDR2 YYEEEE. CDR3 length: 16 residues. Between the trimmed V and J ends, which lost 0 bases and 9 bases, there was a span of 16 bases. Here the CDR3 DNA reads TGTGCCAGCAGCTTGGGAGCCGGGAGCAGGGGTTCACCCCTCCACTTT. Its translation: CASSLGAGSRGSPLHF. The whole variable domain, remainder taken from reference TRBV5-6 and TRBJ1-6, is DAGVTQSPTHLIKTRGQQVTLRCSPKSGHDTVSWYQQALGQGPQFIFQYYEEEERQRGNFPDRFSGHQFPNYSSELNVNALLLGDSALYLCASSLGAGSRGSPLHFGNGTRLTVT.

This clone came up once. The chain is built from TRBV5-1 and TRBJ2-1, with 7 bases aligning to TRBD1. V was pared by 4 bases and J by 2 bases, with 9 bases of the junction left unmatched. The CDR3 runs to 16 residues. CDR1 is SGHRS and CDR2 is YFSETQ in the germline V gene. This CDR3 reads CASSLGQVLTYNEQFF. The CDR3 nucleotides are TGCGCCAGCAGCCTCGGACAGGTCCTGACCTACAATGAGCAGTTCTTC.

The V and J genes are TRBV11-2 and TRBJ2-7; perhaps TRBD1 as D (6 bases). The CDR3 length is 13 residues. Trimming took 5 bases from V and 3 from J, leaving 11 bases between them. Germline assignment: CDR1 SGHAT and CDR2 FQNNGV. The CDR3 region has the DNA TGTGCCAGCAGCCTGCAGGGGTTCTACGAGCAGTACTTC. It encodes CASSLQGFYEQYF.

The chain joins TRBV10-1 to TRBJ2-5, with D perhaps TRBD2 (6 bases). Between the trimmed V and J ends, which lost 3 bases and 5 bases, there was a span of 13 bases. The CDR3 length is 14 residues. Germline CDR1 is WNHNN and CDR2 is SYGVQD (reference sequence). The CDR3 protein is CASSEAGRKETQYF. CDR3 in DNA: TGCGCCAGCAGTGAAGCAGGGAGGAAGGAGACCCAGTACTTC.

This chain links TRBV21-1 with TRBJ1-2; the table's D call of TRBD1 was not tested on the DNA. TRBV21-1 is classified as a pseudogene. This CDR3 has 17 amino acids. Here the CDR3 DNA reads TGTGCCAGCAGCCTATACCGACTCAGGGACAGCCCTCATGGCTACACCTTC. Translated: CASSLYRLRDSPHGYTF.

This clone was counted a few times. V usage is TRBV28 and J usage is TRBJ1-2; 7 nucleotides agree with TRBD1. CDR3 length: 13 amino acids. The J segment lost 3 bases and the V segment lost 5 bases, leaving 3 bases of the junction unmatched. CDR1 MDHEN and CDR2 SYDVKM come from the germline V gene. The CDR3, as DNA: TGTGCCAGCAGTCCCGGACAGGACTATGGCTACACCTTC. Protein sequence: CASSPGQDYGYTF.

The rearrangement uses TRBV11-2 and TRBJ1-1; no clear D gene. The CDR3 extends over 14 amino acids. Germline CDR1 reads SGHAT; CDR2 reads FQNNGV. Trimming took 7 bases from V and 3 from J, leaving 15 bases between them. The CDR3 spells CASTKRRQYTEAFF. The CDR3, as DNA: TGTGCCAGCACGAAAAGGCGGCAGTACACTGAAGCTTTCTTT.

The chain links TRBV11-2 to TRBJ2-1; tentatively, D is TRBD2 (6 bases). From germline, CDR1 is SGHAT and CDR2 FQNNGV. V shed 5 bases and J shed 9 bases, with 11 bases lying between them. The CDR3 totals 12 residues. The chain's CDR3 is CASSPSSGEQFF. The CDR3 nucleotides read TGTGCCAGCAGCCCTAGTAGCGGTGAGCAGTTCTTC.

V gene TRBV10-3 combines with J gene TRBJ2-1; D may be TRBD1 (6 bases). The CDR3 spans 14 residues. CDR1 and CDR2 from the germline V gene are ENHRY and SYGVKD. Trimming removed 4 bases at V and 4 bases at J, with 11 bases between. CDR3 DNA: TGTGCCATCAGTGTGGGGGCGCGATACAATGAGCAGTTCTTC. Translated: CAISVGARYNEQFF.

The DNA of the CDR3 is TGCGCCAGCAGCGTAGACAGGGCATACGAGCAGTACTTC. As protein: CASSVDRAYEQYF. The chain carries TRBV5-1 and TRBJ2-7; 7 bases are a match to TRBD1. The CDR3 contains 13 residues. Germline CDR1 SGHRS, CDR2 YFSETQ. V was clipped by 4 bases and J by 4 bases; unmatched bases: 5.

Comments on this clone: The sample contains more than one DNA sequence encoding this CDR3. CDR3 loop: CASSQDLRGQETQYF. The CDR3 DNA reads TGTGCCAGCAGCCAAGATCTCAGGGGGCAAGAGACCCAGTACTTC. This chain uses TRBV4-2 with TRBJ2-5, with TRBD1 matching over 7 bases. The germline V gene encodes CDR1 LGHNA and CDR2 YNFKEQ. V gave up 0 bases and J gave up 2 bases; unmatched junction bases: 3. The CDR3 length is 15 residues.

The CDR3 nucleotides read TGTGCCAGCAGCCGCGACTCGGTCTATGGCTACACCTTC. It specifies CASSRDSVYGYTF. V is TRBV14 and J is TRBJ1-2; D gene unclear. Germline CDR1 SGHDN, CDR2 FVKESK. The CDR3 spans 13 residues. Between the trimmed V and J ends, which lost 4 bases and 4 bases, there was a span of 10 bases.

The chain couples TRBV10-3 to TRBJ2-3, with 8 positions matching TRBD1. V lost 4 bases, J lost 4 bases, and 4 bases stayed unmatched. The germline gives CDR1 ENHRY, CDR2 SYGVKD. CDR3 length: 14 amino acids. Here the CDR3 reads CAISAGQGPDTQYF. The DNA of the CDR3 is TGTGCCATCAGTGCTGGACAGGGACCAGATACGCAGTATTTT.

The rearrangement uses TRBV2 and TRBJ1-2, with D possibly TRBD1 on 6 matching bases. This CDR3 contains 14 residues. V was trimmed by 6 bases and J by 0 bases, leaving 11 bases between them. Germline CDR1 reads SNHLY; CDR2 reads FYNNEI. The CDR3 sequence: CASSLQGTNYGYTF. In DNA form, the CDR3 reads TGTGCCAGCAGCTTACAGGGTACTAACTATGGCTACACCTTC.

The V call is TRBV24-1, the J call TRBJ1-4; tentatively, D is TRBD1 (6 bases). Per the germline V gene, CDR1 is KGHDR and CDR2 is SFDVKD. V lost 4 bases and J lost 8, with 19 bases in between. The CDR3 extends over 16 amino acids. CDR3 DNA sequence: TGTGCCACCAGTGAAGGAGGGGGGCAGGTCGGAGAAAAACTGTTTTTT. Its translation is CATSEGGGQVGEKLFF.